The 27 T cell receptor beta chains below all came from one sample that was sequenced in a study of regulatory T cells in long-lasting Graves disease. The authors built TCR beta libraries using iRepertoire HTBI primers and Arm-PCR of CDR3 regions. TCRdb re-analysed the multiplex PCR reads in MiXCR, keeping a single row per CDR3 protein. In the table there are about 420,000 distinct CDR3 sequences, roughly 15% of which are singletons. Sample time point: newly diagnosed GD, antithyroid drugs for less than 3 months. Preparation of the TCR library used RNA extracted from PBMCs. These data are also associated with another study on T cells in Graves' hyperthyroidism and ophthalmopathy.

The input for sequencing was peripheral blood mononuclear cells (PBMCs), taken at new diagnosis, from a patient treated with antithyroid drugs. The receptor source for this set is a woman under 30 with Graves disease.

The J gene is TRBJ2-5, the V gene TRBV5-1; tentatively, D is TRBD2 (5 bases). The germline gives CDR1 SGHRS, CDR2 YFSETQ. The V end lost 5 bases, the J end lost 4 bases, and 12 bases lay between the germline ends. The CDR3 length is 13 residues. The CDR3 sequence: CASSNREGETQYF. The CDR3 nucleotides read TGCGCCAGCAGTAACCGGGAAGGAGAGACCCAGTACTTC. The complete variable domain, with remaining parts taken from reference TRBV5-1 and TRBJ2-5, reads KAGVTQTPRYLIKTRGQQVTLSCSPISGHRSVSWYQQTPGQGLQFLFEYFSETQRNKGNFPGRFSGRQFSNSRSEMNVSTLELGDSALYLCASSNREGETQYFGPGTRLLVL.

At least ten counts were recorded for this clonotype. The chain carries TRBV30 and TRBJ2-1; 8 bases are a match to TRBD2. This CDR3 has 14 amino acids. With V trimmed by 2 bases and J by 8 bases, 8 bases remained unmatched. Germline lookup yields CDR1 GTSNPN and CDR2 SVGIG (reference sequence). The CDR3 region is CAWSRLAGFDEQFF. DNA for the CDR3: TGTGCCTGGAGTCGCCTAGCGGGTTTCGATGAGCAGTTCTTC. Full variable domain (outside the CDR3, taken from reference TRBV30 and TRBJ2-1): SQTIHQWPATLVQPVGSPLSLECTVEGTSNPNLYWYRQAAGRGLQLLFYSVGIGQISSEVPQNLSASRPQDRQFILSSKKLLLSDSGFYLCAWSRLAGFDEQFFGPGTRLTVL.

The chain links TRBV3-1 to TRBJ2-5; D is unclear. Looked up from germline, CDR1 is LGHDT and CDR2 is YNNKEL (reference sequence). The ends were cut back, 4 bases at V and 6 bases at J, with 21 bases in the middle. The CDR3 is 16 amino acids. The CDR3: CASSPRDLIRLQTQYF. The CDR3 DNA sequence: TGTGCCAGCAGCCCTCGAGATTTAATCCGGTTGCAGACCCAGTACTTC.

At least ten counts were recorded for this clonotype. J is TRBJ2-5 and V is TRBV27; D is possibly TRBD2 (6 bases). Deletions cut 3 bases from V and 3 bases from J, with 8 bases between. There are 13 residues in the CDR3. Per germline, CDR1 MNHEY and CDR2 SMNVEV (reference sequence). This CDR3 reads CASSLREEETQYF. DNA of the CDR3: TGTGCCAGCAGTTTGCGGGAAGAAGAGACCCAGTACTTC.

This clonotype was seen a few times. The rearrangement links TRBV7-2 to TRBJ1-2, with D unclear. V lost 5 bases to trimming and J lost 5 bases, with 15 bases between them. The CDR3 extends over 14 amino acids. CDR1 is SGHTA and CDR2 is FQGNSA in the germline V gene. The CDR3 nucleotides read TGTGCCAGCAGCCATAGTCGGACGGAGTATGGCTACACCTTC. Translation gives CASSHSRTEYGYTF.

V gene TRBV5-4 combines with J gene TRBJ2-1; 7 nucleotides agree with TRBD1. From germline, CDR1 is SGHNT and CDR2 YYREEE (reference sequence). V lost 0 bases, J lost 5 bases, and 5 bases stayed unmatched. The CDR3 loop spans 15 amino acids. In DNA, the CDR3 is TGTGCCAGCAGCTTGGGTAACAGGGGTCACAATGAGCAGTTCTTC. The encoded protein is CASSLGNRGHNEQFF.

This clonotype was observed a few times. The chain joins TRBV14 to TRBJ2-5; 14 nucleotides align to TRBD2. With 0 bases clipped from V and 3 bases from J, the junction kept 6 bases outside the gene matches. Germline V gene sequence: CDR1 SGHDN, CDR2 FVKESK. This CDR3 is built from 18 residues. Here the CDR3 reads CASSQESRLAGGEETQYF. The CDR3 region has the DNA TGTGCCAGCAGCCAAGAATCCCGACTAGCGGGAGGGGAAGAGACCCAGTACTTC.

This clonotype showed up many times. The chain links TRBV18 to TRBJ2-5; TRBD1 is a possible D gene (5 bases). The germline V gene has CDR1 KGHSH and CDR2 LQKENI. The germline V and J ends were trimmed by 1 base and 1 base, with 7 bases remaining between them. The CDR3 consists of 14 residues. CDR3 sequence (DNA): TGTGCCAGCTCACCACAGGGGTCCCAAGAGACCCAGTACTTC. Its translation is CASSPQGSQETQYF.

This clonotype was seen ten or more times. The chain combines TRBV18 with TRBJ2-7; 9 nucleotides agree with TRBD2. The J segment lost 4 bases and the V segment lost 3 bases, leaving 7 bases of the junction unmatched. CDR1 and CDR2 from the germline V gene are KGHSH and LQKENI. CDR3 size: 15 residues. CDR3 residues: CASSPVAGAEYEQYF. The CDR3 nucleotides read TGTGCCAGCTCACCGGTAGCGGGAGCAGAATACGAGCAGTACTTC.

Worth noting for this clonotype: This sequence may be a read error, since a much larger clone differs from it by one base. This chain connects TRBV30 to TRBJ2-7; D call uncertain. This CDR3 comprises 13 residues. Germline V gene data show CDR1 as GTSNPN and CDR2 as SVGIG (reference sequence). The CDR3 DNA reads as TGTGCCCGGAGTGTAAAGGGTCCCCTCGAGCAGTACTTC. Encoded protein: CARSVKGPLEQYF. The full variable domain, rest sourced from reference TRBV30 and TRBJ2-7, is SQTIHQWPATLVQPVGSPLSLECTVEGTSNPNLYWYRQAAGRGLQLLFYSVGIGQISSEVPQNLSASRPQDRQFILSSKKLLLSDSGFYLCARSVKGPLEQYFGPGTRLTVT.

This clonotype came up many times. The chain recombines TRBV7-2 with TRBJ2-3, with 7 bases lining up with TRBD1. This CDR3 spans 15 amino acids. Germline lookup yields CDR1 SGHTA and CDR2 FQGNSA. V shed 2 bases and J 2 bases; nucleotides not matched to a gene: 4. CDR3 DNA sequence: TGTGCCAGCAGCTTATGGGGACAGCTCACAGATACGCAGTATTTT. Translated: CASSLWGQLTDTQYF. The entire variable domain, with the rest obtained from reference TRBV7-2 and TRBJ2-3, is as follows: GAGVSQSPSNKVTEKGKDVELRCDPISGHTALYWYRQSLGQGLEFLIYFQGNSAPDKSGLPSDRFSAERTGGSVSTLTIQRTQQEDSAVYLCASSLWGQLTDTQYFGPGTRLTVL.

There are many counts of this clonotype. The chain has TRBV29-1 and TRBJ2-1, with D possibly matching TRBD2 (6 bases). The CDR3 is 14 residues long. Germline V gene sequence: CDR1 SQVTM, CDR2 ANQGSEA. Trimming cost V 8 bases and J 3 bases, with 17 bases left between them. This chain's CDR3 is CSSRGTGNYNEQFF. CDR3 nucleotides: TGCAGCTCACGGGGGACGGGGAACTACAATGAGCAGTTCTTC.

In its sample, this clonotype was seen once. A much bigger clone sits one base away, suggesting this may be a read error. The V gene is TRBV18, the J gene TRBJ2-1, with TRBD2 as a possible D gene (5 bases). The J call may not be correct, given that the DNA end is closer to TRBJ2-4. Germline assignment: CDR1 KGHSH and CDR2 LQKENI. The CDR3 length is 12 residues. The CDR3 region has the DNA TGTGCCAGCTCACCAGCGGAGGACATTCAGTACTTC. This gives the protein CASSPAEDIQYF.

This chain connects TRBV20-1 to TRBJ2-7; 7 nucleotides match TRBD1. V shed 4 bases, J shed 1 base, and the junction held 13 bases outside the gene matches. The CDR3 totals 16 residues. CDR1 is DFQATT and CDR2 is SNEGSKA in the germline V gene (reference sequence). CDR3 region: CSAKDPNRGGSYEQYF. The CDR3 DNA reads TGCAGTGCTAAGGATCCGAACAGGGGTGGGTCCTACGAGCAGTACTTC.

This clonotype was recorded at least ten times. This chain uses TRBV28 with TRBJ2-5, with 7 bases fitting TRBD1. The CDR3 sequence is 12 residues long. Germline-derived CDR1 and CDR2 are MDHEN and SYDVKM. The junction had 4 bases not matched to a gene; V was cut back by 7 bases and J by 5 bases. The DNA for the CDR3 is TGTGCCAGCACCACCAGGGGGGAGACCCAGTACTTC. Protein: CASTTRGETQYF.

There are many counts of this clonotype. The chain carries TRBV10-3 and TRBJ2-3; TRBD2 aligns across 11 bases. The CDR3 spans 20 residues. J lost 0 bases, V lost 4 bases, and 15 bases had no gene match. Germline loops: CDR1 ENHRY, CDR2 SYGVKD. CDR3 sequence: CAISGITGTSGTTSTDTQYF. As DNA, the CDR3 is TGTGCCATCAGTGGAATCACCGGGACTAGCGGAACTACTAGCACAGATACGCAGTATTTT.

V usage is TRBV10-2 and J usage is TRBJ1-1; D uncertain. Germline V gene data show CDR1 as WSHSY and CDR2 as SAAADI. This CDR3 contains 12 residues. Trimming removed 2 bases at V and 2 bases at J, with 3 bases between. The CDR3 region is CASSEANTEAFF. CDR3 coding DNA: TGCGCCAGCAGTGAGGCTAACACTGAAGCTTTCTTT.

This clonotype was found many times. V usage is TRBV2 and J usage is TRBJ2-7; D call uncertain. Trimming cost V 6 bases and J 5 bases, with 14 bases left between them. This CDR3 spans 13 amino acids. Germline CDR1 reads SNHLY; CDR2 reads FYNNEI. CDR3 nucleotide sequence: TGTGCCAGCAGGTTGCAGGTTCCTCACGAGCAGTACTTC. Protein sequence: CASRLQVPHEQYF.

At least ten counts were recorded for this clonotype. The rearrangement links TRBV5-1 to TRBJ1-1; 9 bases align to TRBD1. CDR1 is SGHRS, CDR2 YFSETQ, per germline. Germline trimming cut 0 bases from V and 3 bases from J; bases unmatched to any gene: 3. The CDR3 consists of 15 residues. CDR3 in amino acids: CASSLANRGHTEAFF. The CDR3, as DNA: TGCGCCAGCAGCTTGGCCAACAGGGGGCACACTGAAGCTTTCTTT.

Judged by abundance, this clonotype is medium-sized. The chain uses TRBV28 and TRBJ2-7; D might be TRBD1 (6 bases). Trimming took 7 bases from V and 3 from J, leaving 10 bases between them. The CDR3 covers 12 residues. CDR1 MDHEN and CDR2 SYDVKM come from the germline V gene. CDR3 coding DNA: TGTGCCAGCACCGAACAGGGCTACGAGCAGTACTTC. It is translated as CASTEQGYEQYF.

This clonotype was seen ten or more times. The chain employs TRBV7-9 and TRBJ1-1; D is possibly TRBD1 (5 bases). This CDR3 comprises 14 residues. The V gene's germline CDR1 is SEHNR and CDR2 FQNEAQ (reference sequence). V was clipped by 4 bases and J by 0 bases, with 9 bases between them. CDR3 bases: TGTGCCAGCAGCTCGACAGAGTTGAACACTGAAGCTTTCTTT. It specifies CASSSTELNTEAFF.

With regard to this clonotype: This is likely a read error, given that the CDR3 carries no conserved phenylalanine or tryptophan at its end. V and J are TRBV5-1 and TRBJ2-1; 8 bases are shared with TRBD2. J was trimmed by 2 bases and V by 0 bases; bases with no gene match: 4. The length of the CDR3 is 16 residues. Looked up from germline, CDR1 is SGHRS and CDR2 is YFSETQ. In DNA form, the CDR3 reads TGCGCCAGCAGCTTGGTTTCCGGGAGGGCCTACAATGAGCAGTTCCTC. Its protein product is CASSLVSGRAYNEQFL.

This clonotype was seen a few times. The V gene is TRBV6-6, the J gene TRBJ1-5; no firm D call. Trimming removed 0 bases from V and 7 bases from J, with 10 bases in between. The CDR3 has 14 residues. Germline V CDR1 and CDR2: MNHNY, SVGAGI (reference sequence). The CDR3 spells CASSYSLVGQPQHF. The CDR3 DNA reads as TGTGCCAGCAGTTACTCGCTTGTTGGGCAGCCCCAGCATTTT.

J is TRBJ2-3 and V is TRBV7-9; 12 nucleotides align to TRBD2. With 8 bases clipped from V and 6 bases from J, the junction kept 6 bases outside the gene matches. The CDR3 has 14 residues. Germline lookup yields CDR1 SEHNR and CDR2 FQNEAQ (reference sequence). This chain's CDR3 is CASGASGRGDTQYF. CDR3 DNA sequence: TGTGCCAGCGGCGCTAGCGGGAGGGGGGATACGCAGTATTTT.

This clonotype showed up many times. This chain connects TRBV7-2 to TRBJ2-5; 8 positions agree with TRBD2. Germline V gene data show CDR1 as SGHTA and CDR2 as FQGNSA. J was trimmed by 2 bases and V by 4 bases; bases with no gene match: 6. This CDR3 spans 15 amino acids. CDR3 DNA sequence: TGTGCCAGCAGCTCTAGCGGGTGGGAACAAGAGACCCAGTACTTC. Translating it yields CASSSSGWEQETQYF.

This clonotype was counted only a few times. The rearrangement links TRBV28 to TRBJ2-5, with D perhaps matching TRBD1 (6 bases). CDR1 is MDHEN, CDR2 SYDVKM, per germline. This CDR3 is 14 amino acids long. Trimming pared 7 bases from V and 3 bases from J, leaving 15 bases between. The CDR3 is CASTKGGREETQYF. The CDR3 bases are TGTGCCAGCACAAAAGGGGGTCGGGAAGAGACCCAGTACTTC. The entire variable domain, with the rest obtained from reference TRBV28 and TRBJ2-5, is as follows: DVKVTQSSRYLVKRTGEKVFLECVQDMDHENMFWYRQDPGLGLRLIYFSYDVKMKEKGDIPEGYSVSREKKERFSLILESASTNQTSMYLCASTKGGREETQYFGPGTRLLVL.

This clonotype has ten or more counts. The chain is built from TRBV28 and TRBJ2-5; the D gene is possibly TRBD1 (5 bases). CDR3 length: 16 residues. Germline CDR1 is MDHEN and CDR2 is SYDVKM. Trimming removed 5 bases at V and 1 base at J, with 17 bases between. DNA of the CDR3: TGTGCCAGCAGTCTTGGGGCATTAAGATTCCAAGAGACCCAGTACTTC. Amino acids: CASSLGALRFQETQYF.